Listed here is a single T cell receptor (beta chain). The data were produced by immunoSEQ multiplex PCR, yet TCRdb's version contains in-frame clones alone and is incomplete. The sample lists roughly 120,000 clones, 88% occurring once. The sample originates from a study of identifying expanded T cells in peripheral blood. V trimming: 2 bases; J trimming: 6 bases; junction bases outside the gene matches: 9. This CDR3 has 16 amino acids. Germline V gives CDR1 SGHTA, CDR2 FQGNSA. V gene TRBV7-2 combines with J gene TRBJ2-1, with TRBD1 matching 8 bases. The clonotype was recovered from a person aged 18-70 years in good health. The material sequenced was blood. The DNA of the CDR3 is TGTGCCAGCAGCTTATGGTCGGCAGGGGGCTTCAATGAGCAGTTCTTC. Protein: CASSLWSAGGFNEQFF.